This T cell receptor (beta chain) appears in the sequencing data of a study of blood T cell repertoires in COVID-19. Study background: Researchers got acute and convalescent COVID-19 samples from the United States, Italy and Spain.

This clone was seen only once. Generated by immunoSEQ multiplex PCR, the TCRdb table keeps only in-frame clones and is missing some. The sample contains a few hundred thousand clones, around 87% of which appear only once. The germline gives CDR1 SNHLY, CDR2 FYNNEI. The CDR3 is 14 residues long. J was trimmed by 1 base and V by 7 bases; bases with no gene match: 4. This chain uses TRBV2 with TRBJ1-1, with 9 bases that match TRBD1. The TCR sequence derives from a woman in her forties or fifties who had recovered from COVID-19. The source material was peripheral blood. This CDR3 is CASKPGQGNTEAFF. The CDR3 DNA reads TGTGCCAGCAAACCGGGACAGGGGAACACTGAAGCTTTCTTT. Based on the CDR3 plus reference TRBV2 and TRBJ1-1, the full variable domain is EPEVTQTPSHQVTQMGQEVILRCVPISNHLYFYWYRQILGQKVEFLVSFYNNEISEKSEIFDDQFSVERPDGSNFTLKIRSTKLEDSAMYFCASKPGQGNTEAFFGQGTRLTVV.